These 17 T cell receptor beta chains were sequenced from one sample in a study of CD8 T cells in Susac syndrome. When the RNA was reverse transcribed, random hexamers were used with an input of about 0.45 to 1 ug. TCRdb itself ran the immunoSEQ multiplex PCR reads through MiXCR, one entry per CDR3 protein. Counted here are approximately 80,000 distinct CDR3 sequences, roughly 95% occurring once; the ten biggest clones make up 0.5% to 0.65%. Specimen: CD8+ T cells from PBMCs. The receptors come from a human donor with Susac syndrome.

The V and J genes are TRBV20-1 and TRBJ2-1, with 11 positions matching TRBD2. Germline V CDR1 and CDR2: DFQATT, SNEGSKA (reference sequence). The CDR3 contains 14 residues. Trimming cost V 6 bases and J 7 bases; bases outside gene matches: 8. This CDR3 is CSAVAGGPGNEQFF. CDR3 DNA: TGCAGTGCGGTAGCGGGGGGGCCTGGGAATGAGCAGTTCTTC.

This clonotype showed up just once. A junction boundary mismatches the germline segment, possibly from a read error. The chain has TRBV5-6 and TRBJ1-2; D not resolved. The length of the CDR3 is 12 residues. Germline V gene data show CDR1 as SGHDT and CDR2 as YYEEEE. CDR3 in DNA: TGTGCCAGCAGCGCAGGCCTGTCAGAGGATCTCTTC. Residues: CASSAGLSEDLF. Full variable domain (outside the CDR3, taken from reference TRBV5-6 and TRBJ1-2): DAGVTQSPTHLIKTRGQQVTLRCSPKSGHDTVSWYQQALGQGPQFIFQYYEEEERQRGNFPDRFSGHQFPNYSSELNVNALLLGDSALYLCASSAGLSEDLFGSGTRLTVV.

The rearrangement joins TRBV20-1 to TRBJ1-5, with a possible D match to TRBD1 (5 bases). Trimming left V 3 bases short and J 0 bases short, with 12 bases between. CDR1 and CDR2 (germline): DFQATT, SNEGSKA (reference sequence). The length of the CDR3 is 15 residues. In DNA form, the CDR3 reads TGCAGTGCTAGCCGCCTCAGGGATAGCAATCAGCCCCAGCATTTT. Protein product: CSASRLRDSNQPQHF.

V is TRBV28 and J is TRBJ2-2; D is undetermined. The V and J ends lost 0 bases and 0 bases respectively, with 5 bases between them. The germline V gene has CDR1 MDHEN and CDR2 SYDVKM. The CDR3 runs to 15 residues. The CDR3 is CASSLWTANTGELFF. The CDR3 DNA reads TGTGCCAGCAGTTTATGGACGGCGAACACCGGGGAGCTGTTTTTT.

The V call is TRBV5-1, the J call TRBJ2-7; D not certain. With 7 bases removed from V and 4 bases from J, the gap between germline ends came to 3 bases. The CDR3 is 9 amino acids. Germline values: CDR1 SGHRS, CDR2 YFSETQ. The CDR3, as DNA: TGCGCCAGCCGATACGAGCAGTACTTC. It translates to CASRYEQYF.

The gene calls are TRBV13 and TRBJ2-7; 16 bases are a match to TRBD2. The ends lost 5 bases at V and 0 bases at J; junction bases unmatched: 7. CDR3 length equals 18 residues. The germline CDR1 and CDR2 sequences are PRHDT and FYEKMQ (reference sequence). CDR3 amino acids: CASSPGTSGGAYSYEQYF. DNA of the CDR3: TGTGCCAGCAGCCCCGGGACTAGCGGGGGGGCCTACTCCTACGAGCAGTACTTC. Using reference TRBV13 and TRBJ2-7 for the parts outside the CDR3, the full variable domain is AAGVIQSPRHLIKEKRETATLKCYPIPRHDTVYWYQQGPGQDPQFLISFYEKMQSDKGSIPDRFSAQQFSDYHSELNMSSLELGDSALYFCASSPGTSGGAYSYEQYFGPGTRLTVT.

This rearrangement joins TRBV25-1 to TRBJ2-2; the D gene is possibly TRBD1 (6 bases). CDR3 length: 15 residues. Germline values: CDR1 MGHDK, CDR2 SYGVNS. V was pared by 4 bases and J by 3 bases, with 12 bases between. The chain's CDR3 is CASSATGLYTGELFF. The CDR3 nucleotides are TGTGCCAGCAGTGCTACAGGGTTATACACCGGGGAGCTGTTTTTT.

The count of this clonotype is one. The chain carries TRBV6-4 and TRBJ2-1; 7 nucleotides agree with TRBD1. Germline V gives CDR1 MRHNA, CDR2 SNTAGT. This CDR3 region has 15 residues. V lost 0 bases and J lost 6; bases outside the gene matches: 5. The CDR3 sequence: CASSDSTGVSNEQFF. CDR3 nucleotide sequence: TGTGCCAGCAGTGACTCAACAGGGGTTAGCAATGAGCAGTTCTTC.

The rearrangement links TRBV20-1 to TRBJ2-7; perhaps TRBD2 as D (6 bases). Germline lookup yields CDR1 DFQATT and CDR2 SNEGSKA (reference sequence). The CDR3 sequence is 14 residues long. V gave up 3 bases and J gave up 1 base, with 13 bases separating them. Here the CDR3 DNA reads TGCAGTGCTAGGGAGGGCAGGAGATCCTACGAGCAGTACTTC. It codes for CSAREGRRSYEQYF.

This chain joins TRBV27 and TRBJ1-2, with D possibly being TRBD1 (5 bases). The CDR3 runs 14 residues. Germline lookup yields CDR1 MNHEY and CDR2 SMNVEV (reference sequence). The V end was cut by 8 bases, the J end by 1 base, with 14 bases between. This chain's CDR3 is CASASGGHNYGYTF. As DNA, the CDR3 is TGTGCCAGCGCCTCAGGCGGACATAACTATGGCTACACCTTC.

J is TRBJ2-1 and V is TRBV24-1; D gene uncertain. The CDR3 has 13 amino acids. CDR1 is KGHDR and CDR2 is SFDVKD in the germline V gene. The V gene lost 0 bases and the J gene lost 6 bases, with 5 bases spanning the gap. The CDR3 DNA sequence: TGTGCCACCAGTGATTTGGTGGGCAATGAGCAGTTCTTC. It specifies CATSDLVGNEQFF.

The chain uses TRBV18 and TRBJ1-4; 10 bases are shared with TRBD1. CDR3 length equals 16 residues. Germline lookup yields CDR1 KGHSH and CDR2 LQKENI. V shed 0 bases and J 8 bases; nucleotides not matched to a gene: 6. CDR3 protein: CASSPPRGQGIEKLFF. The CDR3 DNA reads TGTGCCAGCTCACCACCGAGGGGACAGGGGATCGAAAAACTGTTTTTT.

In its sample, this clonotype was seen once. The rearrangement uses TRBV7-9 and TRBJ1-6, with D unclear. Per the germline V gene, CDR1 is SEHNR and CDR2 is FQNEAQ (reference sequence). The CDR3 contains 13 residues. V dropped 5 bases and J dropped 12 bases, with 14 bases sitting between them. The CDR3 DNA reads TGTGCCAGCAGCCCCCCGACGAGCCTACCCCTCCACTTT. It specifies CASSPPTSLPLHF.

This chain links TRBV3-1 with TRBJ2-1; 15 bases agree with TRBD2. The CDR3 runs to 15 residues. Looked up from germline, CDR1 is LGHDT and CDR2 is YNNKEL (reference sequence). The ends lost 3 bases at V and 9 bases at J; junction bases unmatched: 3. CDR3 in DNA: TGTGCCAGCAGCCATTTGGGACTAGCGGGGGGTGAGCAGTTCTTC. Its translation: CASSHLGLAGGEQFF.

The V gene is TRBV28, the J gene TRBJ2-2, with D hard to call. Trimming removed 0 bases from V and 8 bases from J, with 13 bases in between. CDR1 is MDHEN and CDR2 is SYDVKM in the germline V gene. CDR3 length: 15 residues. This CDR3 reads CASSLWASLRGELFF. CDR3 DNA sequence: TGTGCCAGCAGTTTATGGGCCTCCTTAAGGGGGGAGCTGTTTTTT.

The V and J genes are TRBV3-1 and TRBJ2-2, with 9 bases that match TRBD2. V shed 0 bases and J 1 base; nucleotides not matched to a gene: 3. There are 17 residues in the CDR3. CDR1 and CDR2 (germline): LGHDT, YNNKEL (reference sequence). The CDR3 DNA reads TGTGCCAGCAGCCAAGACCTAGCGGGGCGGAACACCGGGGAGCTGTTTTTT. This encodes CASSQDLAGRNTGELFF.

The genes are TRBV27 and TRBJ2-7, with D maybe TRBD1 (5 bases). The V gene lost 7 bases and the J gene lost 5 bases, with 9 bases spanning the gap. The CDR3 covers 11 residues. Germline V gene data show CDR1 as MNHEY and CDR2 as SMNVEV (reference sequence). CDR3 loop: CASITGDEQYF. CDR3 nucleotides: TGTGCCAGCATCACAGGCGACGAGCAGTACTTC.